This T cell receptor (beta chain) emerged from a study of T-cell memory formation after mild COVID-19. Overall study context: TCR clusters mostly belonged to single donors.

Germline V gene data show CDR1 as MNHEY and CDR2 as SVGEGT. Trimming at V came to 5 bases and at J to 6 bases, leaving 13 bases not matched to a gene. The length of the CDR3 is 17 residues. TCR alpha and TCR beta cDNA libraries carrying sample barcodes and UMIs were produced by 5'RACE using constant-segment primers. MiXCR, applied by TCRdb to the 5' RACE reads, yields one record per CDR3 protein. The data contain more than 100,000 distinct CDR3 sequences, about a sixth of them singletons. Material for sequencing was PBMCs or a T cell subset sorted from them (not recorded which). The rearrangement joins TRBV6-2 or TRBV6-3 to TRBJ2-2, with 9 bases fitting TRBD2. The source of this sequence is a man younger than 30 who had mild COVID-19 (a few samples of this study predate the infection). Cell type and time point are not known. In DNA, the CDR3 is TGTGCCAGCAGTCACATCGCCGCGGGGGGGAAGGCCGGGGAGCTGTTTTTT. Translating it yields CASSHIAAGGKAGELFF.